This T cell receptor beta chain was sequenced during a study of T cell responses to AZD1222 COVID-19 vaccine. Germline V gene sequence: CDR1 SNHLY, CDR2 FYNNEI. The CDR3 sequence is 15 residues long. Trimming removed 6 bases at V and 8 bases at J, with 22 bases between. Clones were read by immunoSEQ multiplex PCR, and TCRdb kept only the in-frame ones, dropping some. The sample records fewer than 120,000 clones, 87% being singletons. The chain employs TRBV2 and TRBJ1-2; TRBD1 might be the D (6 bases). Sequencing was performed on peripheral blood, taken on day 0 of AZD1222 vaccination. This sequence originates from an adult in good health. CDR3 DNA: TGTGCCAGCAGAGATCGTTCCGGGACAAGGAGAGGCTACACCTTC. Residues: CASRDRSGTRRGYTF.